The 11 T cell receptor beta chains given below trace back to one sample, sequenced in a study of blood T cell repertoires in COVID-19. Profiled with immunoSEQ multiplex PCR; TCRdb holds only in-frame clones, not every one. The profile shows some 120,000 clones, around 86% of them singletons. The sequencing sample was made of PBMCs or T cells enriched from blood (not recorded which). These receptors were taken from a man aged 25-45 years who had recovered from COVID-19.

The chain carries TRBV2 and TRBJ1-4; possibly TRBD1 for D (6 bases). Trimming removed 2 bases at V and 4 bases at J, with 8 bases between. Germline V gene sequence: CDR1 SNHLY, CDR2 FYNNEI. The CDR3 runs 14 residues. The CDR3 here is CASSERTDNEKLFF. The CDR3 DNA reads as TGTGCCAGCAGTGAAAGGACAGATAATGAAAAACTGTTTTTT.

V and J are TRBV4-1 and TRBJ2-2; 8 nucleotides match TRBD1. V dropped 5 bases and J dropped 4; count of bases not matched to a gene: 12. This CDR3 is built from 17 residues. CDR1 MGHRA and CDR2 YSYEKL come from the germline V gene. The CDR3 protein is CASSSQRTGRGTGELFF. The CDR3 DNA sequence: TGCGCCAGCAGCTCTCAGAGGACAGGGCGAGGCACCGGGGAGCTGTTTTTT.

This clone was counted a single time. V and J are TRBV28 and TRBJ2-7; tentatively, D is TRBD2 (5 bases). There are 13 residues in the CDR3. Germline V lookup: CDR1 MDHEN, CDR2 SYDVKM. Trimming left V 11 bases short and J 0 bases short, with 14 bases between. The CDR3: CAATGGFSYEQYF. CDR3 bases: TGTGCCGCCACTGGCGGGTTCTCCTACGAGCAGTACTTC.

The chain joins TRBV5-4 to TRBJ2-2, with TRBD1 matching 8 bases. With V trimmed by 4 bases and J by 0 bases, 5 bases remained unmatched. The CDR3 runs 16 residues. In germline, CDR1 is SGHNT, CDR2 YYREEE (reference sequence). DNA of the CDR3: TGTGCCAGCAGCGTTCCGGACAGGGCGAACACCGGGGAGCTGTTTTTT. Encoded protein: CASSVPDRANTGELFF.

The chain recombines TRBV3-1 (or the pseudogene TRBV3-2) with TRBJ2-1; D may be TRBD2 (5 bases). Germline values: CDR1 LGHDT, CDR2 YNNKEL (reference sequence). V shed 3 bases and J shed 5 bases, with 14 bases lying between them. The CDR3 has 15 amino acids. The CDR3 region is CASSQPSLDHNEQFF. In DNA form, the CDR3 reads TGTGCCAGCAGCCAGCCTAGCCTAGACCACAATGAGCAGTTCTTC.

The chain links TRBV6-5 to TRBJ2-1, with D unclear. CDR1 MNHEY and CDR2 SVGAGI come from the germline V gene. The length of the CDR3 is 15 residues. The ends were cut back, 1 base at V and 2 bases at J, with 9 bases in the middle. The CDR3 region has the DNA TGTGCCAGCAGTTACTTAGGCGGAGCCTACAATGAGCAGTTCTTC. Amino acid sequence: CASSYLGGAYNEQFF.

The rearrangement uses TRBV9 and TRBJ1-5; no reliable D call. The CDR3 extends over 16 amino acids. The germline CDR1 and CDR2 sequences are SGDLS and YYNGEE. V lost 7 bases and J 6 bases, leaving 23 bases between the germline ends. CDR3 loop: CASPRAGCGVGQPQHF. In DNA, the CDR3 is TGTGCCAGCCCTAGGGCGGGGTGTGGTGTAGGTCAGCCCCAGCATTTT. The full variable domain, in which reference TRBV9 and TRBJ1-5 provide the parts outside the CDR3, is DSGVTQTPKHLITATGQRVTLRCSPRSGDLSVYWYQQSLDQGLQFLIQYYNGEERAKGNILERFSAQQFPDLHSELNLSSLELGDSALYFCASPRAGCGVGQPQHFGDGTRLSIL.

In this sample, this clone turned up many times. The genes are TRBV27 and TRBJ1-1; the D gene is possibly TRBD1 (5 bases). V lost 6 bases to trimming and J lost 0 bases, with 11 bases between them. Germline values: CDR1 MNHEY, CDR2 SMNVEV (reference sequence). CDR3 length equals 14 residues. As DNA, the CDR3 is TGTGCCAGCAGGGACGGACACATGAACACTGAAGCTTTCTTT. It encodes CASRDGHMNTEAFF.

This clone was seen once. Other DNA variants within this sample encode the same CDR3. The genes are TRBV5-1 and TRBJ1-1; 8 bases match TRBD1. Germline V CDR1 and CDR2: SGHRS, YFSETQ. This CDR3 is built from 14 residues. Trimming cost V 1 base and J 1 base; bases outside gene matches: 0. In DNA, the CDR3 is TGCGCCAGCAGCTTGACAGGGGGGAACACTGAAGCTTTCTTT. It is translated as CASSLTGGNTEAFF.

The chain has TRBV3-1 (or the pseudogene TRBV3-2) and TRBJ2-7; no reliable D call. V gave up 0 bases and J gave up 5 bases, with 11 bases separating them. The CDR3 covers 14 residues. CDR1 and CDR2 (germline): LGHDT, YNNKEL (reference sequence). The chain's CDR3 is CASSQDMAPHEQYV. DNA for the CDR3: TGTGCCAGCAGCCAAGATATGGCCCCCCACGAGCAGTACGTC.

This chain links TRBV19 with TRBJ2-1, with 8 bases fitting TRBD2. Per the germline V gene, CDR1 is LNHDA and CDR2 is SQIVND (reference sequence). J gave up 7 bases and V 5 bases, and 13 bases lay outside the gene matches. The CDR3 runs 16 residues. CDR3 in DNA: TGTGCCAGTAGTCTTGGACTAGCCATGCACGGGAATGAGCAGTTCTTC. As protein: CASSLGLAMHGNEQFF.